The sequence of this TCR beta chain was determined in a study of OX40 agonist ivuxolimab in advanced cancers. Overall study findings and caveats: The CD4+ and CD8+ T cells in the blood had expanded clonally by week 6 at 0.1 to 3.0 mg/kg.

Trimming removed 6 bases at V and 2 bases at J, with 17 bases between. CDR1 and CDR2 (germline): LNHDA, SQIVND (reference sequence). The length of the CDR3 is 16 residues. Points on this clone: Antigen: not known.

Assay: immunoSEQ multiplex PCR; the TCRdb copy retains only in-frame clones and omits some. In the table there are more than 12,000 clones, around four fifths of which are singletons. The V and J genes are TRBV19 and TRBJ1-3; no firm D call. The sequencing here drew on CD4+ or CD8+ T cells sorted from blood, taken in a trial of the OX40 agonist ivuxolimab. The TCR originated in an adult with an advanced solid tumor such as melanoma, head and neck, liver or kidney cancer. CDR3 sequence reads: CASRGLHNYPGNTIYF. The CDR3 nucleotides read TGTGCCAGTAGGGGATTACATAACTATCCTGGAAACACCATATATTTT.